A single sample gave rise to the 7 T cell receptor beta chains below, sequenced in a study of T cell changes during pregnancy in multiple sclerosis. The method was immunoSEQ multiplex PCR; TCRdb's version includes in-frame clones alone and lacks a portion of them. The table lists 40,000 to 50,000 clones, less than 95% of them singletons. The source was CD8+ T cells from peripheral blood mononuclear cells, collected in the first trimester of pregnancy. These receptors were taken from a female donor with multiple sclerosis, enrolled in a pregnancy study.

A few counts support this clone. V is TRBV18 and J is TRBJ2-7, with D maybe TRBD1 (5 bases). Between the trimmed V and J ends, which lost 3 bases and 2 bases, there was a span of 14 bases. Germline V gene data show CDR1 as KGHSH and CDR2 as LQKENI. The CDR3 spans 15 residues. CDR3 protein: CASSPPQGTTYEQYF. CDR3 DNA: TGTGCCAGCTCACCGCCCCAGGGTACAACCTACGAGCAGTACTTC.

CDR3 sequence: CASSYSYNTPGQGADEQFF. CDR3 nucleotide sequence: TGTGCCAGCAGCTACAGTTATAATACCCCGGGACAGGGGGCCGATGAGCAGTTCTTC. The chain links TRBV7-9 to TRBJ2-1, with 12 bases that match TRBD1. The CDR3 contains 19 residues. Per the germline V gene, CDR1 is SEHNR and CDR2 is FQNEAQ (reference sequence). V shed 4 bases, J shed 8 bases, and the junction held 18 bases outside the gene matches.

V gene TRBV11-2 combines with J gene TRBJ2-6; maybe TRBD1 (6 bases). The CDR3 runs 17 residues. Trimming removed 5 bases at V and 1 base at J, with 15 bases between. Germline-derived CDR1 and CDR2 are SGHAT and FQNNGV. For the CDR3, the DNA is TGTGCCAGCAGCCCTATCCGAACAGGGTCTGGGGCCAACGTCCTGACTTTC. The encoded protein is CASSPIRTGSGANVLTF.

The chain recombines TRBV7-2 with TRBJ1-2; perhaps TRBD1 as D (6 bases). V was clipped by 8 bases and J by 0 bases, with 25 bases between them. The CDR3 is 18 residues long. Germline V gene sequence: CDR1 SGHTA, CDR2 FQGNSA. The CDR3 sequence is CASHGGGGGYFSNYGYTF. CDR3 DNA: TGTGCCAGCCACGGGGGCGGGGGAGGGTATTTTTCTAACTATGGCTACACCTTC. The whole variable domain, remainder taken from reference TRBV7-2 and TRBJ1-2, is GAGVSQSPSNKVTEKGKDVELRCDPISGHTALYWYRQSLGQGLEFLIYFQGNSAPDKSGLPSDRFSAERTGGSVSTLTIQRTQQEDSAVYLCASHGGGGGYFSNYGYTFGSGTRLTVV.

J is TRBJ2-7 and V is TRBV19; 8 positions match TRBD1. Germline lookup yields CDR1 LNHDA and CDR2 SQIVND (reference sequence). Trimming at V came to 5 bases and at J to 6 bases, leaving 12 bases not matched to a gene. The CDR3 runs to 15 residues. For the CDR3, the DNA is TGTGCCAGTAGTCCTAACCAGGGGGCTTGGAGCGAGCAGTACTTC. This encodes CASSPNQGAWSEQYF.

This sequence joins TRBV11-3 and TRBJ2-5, with TRBD1 matching over 8 bases. The CDR3 runs to 15 residues. The V and J ends lost 4 bases and 5 bases, in that order; junction bases with no gene match: 9. Germline values: CDR1 SGHNT, CDR2 YENEEA. The CDR3 region is CASSSDRVNIETQYF. In DNA form, the CDR3 reads TGTGCCAGCAGCTCGGACAGGGTAAACATTGAGACCCAGTACTTC. Full variable domain (outside the CDR3, taken from reference TRBV11-3 and TRBJ2-5): EAGVVQSPRYKIIEKKQPVAFWCNPISGHNTLYWYLQNLGQGPELLIRYENEEAVDDSQLPKDRFSAERLKGVDSTLKIQPAELGDSAVYLCASSSDRVNIETQYFGPGTRLLVL.

The chain uses TRBV7-9 and TRBJ2-6; D possibly corresponds to TRBD1 (6 bases). Per germline, CDR1 SEHNR and CDR2 FQNEAQ (reference sequence). Trimming cost V 4 bases and J 2 bases, with 15 bases left between them. The CDR3 is made up of 17 amino acids. CDR3 coding DNA: TGTGCCAGCAGCTCTCCTCCCACAGGGACTGGGGCCAACGTCCTGACTTTC. This encodes CASSSPPTGTGANVLTF.